Below are 19 T cell receptor beta chains sequenced from a single sample in a study of blood T cell repertoires in COVID-19. Some clones are missing from TCRdb's copy, which holds only in-frame ones; the method was immunoSEQ multiplex PCR. The sample lists roughly 73,000 clones, 78% seen once, with about 14% in the top ten. The sample taken for sequencing was peripheral blood. The receptors derive from a human donor in a cohort sampled during active COVID-19.

V and J are TRBV7-2 and TRBJ1-2, with D tentatively TRBD1 (6 bases). The V gene's germline CDR1 is SGHTA and CDR2 FQGNSA. The CDR3 length is 14 residues. Between the trimmed V and J ends, which lost 2 bases and 5 bases, there was a span of 12 bases. CDR3 loop: CASSLSPQGYGYTF. DNA for the CDR3: TGTGCCAGCAGCTTAAGTCCTCAGGGGTATGGCTACACCTTC.

V gene TRBV11-3 combines with J gene TRBJ2-2; possible D gene TRBD1, 6 bases. CDR3 length: 16 residues. V shed 4 bases and J shed 6 bases, with 18 bases lying between them. Germline loops: CDR1 SGHNT, CDR2 YENEEA. The CDR3 DNA reads TGTGCCAGCAGCTCAAGGACAGTCCGGGGACCCGGGGAGCTGTTTTTT. Encoded protein: CASSSRTVRGPGELFF.

The chain employs TRBV10-1 and TRBJ2-3; 8 bases match TRBD2. This CDR3 is 14 amino acids long. Germline trimming cut 7 bases from V and 0 bases from J; bases unmatched to any gene: 3. Germline CDR1 is WNHNN and CDR2 is SYGVQD (reference sequence). Written as DNA, the CDR3 is TGCGCCAGCAAGGCTAGCGGGAGCACAGATACGCAGTATTTT. Its translation: CASKASGSTDTQYF.

This clone was seen once. This chain connects TRBV4-1 to TRBJ2-1; 7 nucleotides match TRBD2. CDR1 MGHRA and CDR2 YSYEKL come from the germline V gene. The CDR3 spans 17 residues. J was trimmed by 6 bases and V by 0 bases; bases with no gene match: 11. The CDR3 nucleotides read TGCGCCAGCAGCCAAGAGGAGTTTAGGGAGGGCCCCAATGAGCAGTTCTTC. Translating gives CASSQEEFREGPNEQFF.

V gene TRBV6-2 or TRBV6-3 combines with J gene TRBJ2-7; TRBD1 matches 8 bases. The CDR3 runs 16 residues. The germline gives CDR1 MNHEY, CDR2 SVGEGT. The ends lost 2 bases at V and 7 bases at J; junction bases unmatched: 13. The CDR3, as DNA: TGTGCCAGCAGTTACCCTGGGGACAGGAGGGAAGGAGAGCAGTACTTC. Residues: CASSYPGDRREGEQYF.

The V and J genes are TRBV4-3 and TRBJ2-7; maybe TRBD2 (6 bases). Germline V gene lookup returns CDR1 LGHNA and CDR2 YSLEER. Trimming shortened V by 6 bases and J by 5 bases, and 20 bases separated the two germline ends. CDR3 size: 15 residues. CDR3: CASSGRLGPWDEQYF. The CDR3 bases are TGCGCCAGCAGTGGACGACTAGGCCCTTGGGACGAGCAGTACTTC.

This sequence joins TRBV2 and TRBJ2-2; weak D call: TRBD2 (5 bases). Germline V gives CDR1 SNHLY, CDR2 FYNNEI. V was clipped by 2 bases and J by 3 bases, with 10 bases between them. This CDR3 comprises 15 residues. CDR3 residues: CASSERGIHTGELFF. The CDR3 region has the DNA TGTGCCAGCAGTGAACGAGGGATTCACACCGGGGAGCTGTTTTTT. Based on the CDR3 plus reference TRBV2 and TRBJ2-2, the full variable domain is EPEVTQTPSHQVTQMGQEVILRCVPISNHLYFYWYRQILGQKVEFLVSFYNNEISEKSEIFDDQFSVERPDGSNFTLKIRSTKLEDSAMYFCASSERGIHTGELFFGEGSRLTVL.

The gene calls are TRBV7-2 and TRBJ1-2; the match to TRBD1 covers 7 bases. This CDR3 is 18 amino acids long. The J segment lost 5 bases and the V segment lost 0 bases, leaving 15 bases of the junction unmatched. Looked up from germline, CDR1 is SGHTA and CDR2 is FQGNSA. For the CDR3, the DNA is TGTGCCAGCAGCTTAGCTCCGCCCGGCCTTGGGACAGAATATGGCTACACCTTC. It yields the protein CASSLAPPGLGTEYGYTF.

This chain links TRBV29-1 with TRBJ2-7; 7 bases align to TRBD1. Germline loops: CDR1 SQVTM, CDR2 ANQGSEA. This CDR3 contains 14 residues. With 1 base clipped from V and 2 bases from J, the junction kept 5 bases outside the gene matches. Written as DNA, the CDR3 is TGCAGCGTTGAAGGTCAGGGGGACGCCTACGAGCAGTACTTC. Its translation is CSVEGQGDAYEQYF.

The V gene is TRBV7-2, the J gene TRBJ1-5; TRBD1 aligns across 10 bases. This CDR3 region has 15 residues. Germline V lookup: CDR1 SGHTA, CDR2 FQGNSA. With V trimmed by 2 bases and J by 6 bases, 4 bases remained unmatched. For the CDR3, the DNA is TGTGCCAGCAGCTTAAGACAGGGGGCGGGTCAGCCCCAGCATTTT. Translating gives CASSLRQGAGQPQHF.

The rearrangement joins TRBV19 to TRBJ2-3; possible D gene TRBD2, 6 bases. Germline V lookup: CDR1 LNHDA, CDR2 SQIVND (reference sequence). This CDR3 region has 15 residues. V lost 9 bases and J lost 2, with 18 bases in between. Written as DNA, the CDR3 is TGTGCCAGCACTCGGGACTTGGGATACACAGATACGCAGTATTTT. Translating gives CASTRDLGYTDTQYF.

The chain is built from TRBV5-8 and TRBJ2-5; 8 bases line up with TRBD1. V gave up 4 bases and J gave up 5 bases; unmatched junction bases: 7. Germline V CDR1 and CDR2: SGHTS, YDEGEE. The CDR3 sequence is 14 residues long. CDR3 sequence reads: CASSDPRGPETQYF. DNA of the CDR3: TGTGCCAGCAGCGATCCCAGGGGGCCGGAGACCCAGTACTTC. Full variable domain (outside the CDR3, taken from reference TRBV5-8 and TRBJ2-5): EAGVTQSPTHLIKTRGQQATLRCSPISGHTSVYWYQQALGLGLQFLLWYDEGEERNRGNFPPRFSGRQFPNYSSELNVNALELEDSALYLCASSDPRGPETQYFGPGTRLLVL.

The chain joins TRBV7-2 to TRBJ2-7, with 8 bases that match TRBD2. After removal of 0 bases from V and 2 bases from J, the junction contained 9 bases not matched to a gene. Germline assignment: CDR1 SGHTA and CDR2 FQGNSA. The CDR3 has 17 amino acids. DNA of the CDR3: TGTGCCAGCAGCTTAGCCCCAGCGGGAGAGGGGGCCTACGAGCAGTACTTC. This translates into CASSLAPAGEGAYEQYF.

Concerning this clone: The germline gene is not matched at one end of the junction; a read error may be the cause. The rearrangement links TRBV7-7 to TRBJ2-3; TRBD2 agrees at 11 bases. In germline, CDR1 is SSHAT, CDR2 FNYEAQ (reference sequence). The CDR3 covers 15 residues. CDR3 residues: CASSLILAGADTQYF. The DNA for the CDR3 is TGTGCTAGCAGCTTAATACTAGCGGGAGCAGATACGCAGTATTTT.

The chain recombines TRBV9 with TRBJ2-1; TRBD2 agrees at 11 bases. The CDR3 runs to 18 residues. CDR1 and CDR2 from the germline V gene are SGDLS and YYNGEE. Unmatched junction bases numbered 9, after V lost 1 base and J lost 3 bases. The CDR3 DNA reads as TGTGCCAGCAGCGTATCAGCACTAGCGGGAGATTACTACAATGAGCAGTTCTTC. This codes for CASSVSALAGDYYNEQFF.

The chain employs TRBV19 and TRBJ1-1, with D perhaps TRBD1 (5 bases). Looked up from germline, CDR1 is LNHDA and CDR2 is SQIVND (reference sequence). V shed 5 bases and J shed 1 base, with 11 bases lying between them. The CDR3 has 14 amino acids. The CDR3 protein is CASSDRQGNTEAFF. In nucleotides, the CDR3 is TGTGCCAGTAGTGATCGGCAGGGGAACACTGAAGCTTTCTTT. The full variable domain, completed using reference TRBV19 and TRBJ1-1, is DGGITQSPKYLFRKEGQNVTLSCEQNLNHDAMYWYRQDPGQGLRLIYYSQIVNDFQKGDIAEGYSVSREKKESFPLTVTSAQKNPTAFYLCASSDRQGNTEAFFGQGTRLTVV.

The gene calls are TRBV6-5 and TRBJ2-2, with D tentatively TRBD2 (5 bases). V shed 6 bases and J shed 4 bases, with 15 bases lying between them. Germline CDR1 is MNHEY and CDR2 is SVGAGI. This CDR3 comprises 15 residues. CDR3 in DNA: TGTGCCAGCAGCCCCCTAGGGAGCGGCACCGGGGAGCTGTTTTTT. Residues: CASSPLGSGTGELFF.

The V call is TRBV28, the J call TRBJ2-5, with D tentatively TRBD1 (6 bases). CDR1 MDHEN and CDR2 SYDVKM come from the germline V gene. This CDR3 is 17 amino acids long. V lost 3 bases and J lost 2, with 19 bases in between. DNA for the CDR3: TGTGCCAGCAGTTTCCGGGACATCCAAACGATACAAGAGACCCAGTACTTC. This codes for CASSFRDIQTIQETQYF.

V and J are TRBV18 and TRBJ2-7; 8 bases agree with TRBD1. Losses at the gene ends were 3 bases for V and 5 bases for J; bases not matched to a gene: 9. CDR3 length: 15 amino acids. Per the germline V gene, CDR1 is KGHSH and CDR2 is LQKENI. The DNA for the CDR3 is TGTGCCAGCTCACCCTTAGTGGGACAGGAGGACGAGCAGTACTTC. It encodes CASSPLVGQEDEQYF.